These T cell receptor beta chains were read from a single sample in a study of a mutant IDH1 vaccine in newly diagnosed glioma. Some clones are missing from TCRdb's copy, which holds only in-frame ones; the method was immunoSEQ multiplex PCR. The sample yields approximately 62,000 clones, 84% seen once. No cognate antigen is known for these TCRs. Sequenced material: PBMCs, taken from a glioma patient whose treatment included an IDH1 peptide vaccine. The receptors derive from a man aged 25-40 years with glioma. Each CDR3 is given with its conserved first and last residue. The order of the fields is clone size, D gene, J gene, V gene, CDR3 DNA, CDR3 protein. The D gene is left open where the match is weak. A clone size is listed for some rows: how often the clone was seen (once, few, many), or a class if it is expanded.

NA,NA,TRBJ1-2,TRBV6-1,TGTGCCAGCAGTGAAGAAACCACAGGGCGCTTAGGCTACACCTTC,CASSEETTGRLGYTF
NA,NA,TRBJ1-2,TRBV5-1,TGCGCCAGCAGATGGACGGACAACTATGGCTACACCTTC,CASRWTDNYGYTF
few,TRBD1,TRBJ1-1,TRBV27,TGTGCCAGCGTCGACAGGGCCACTGAAGCTTTCTTT,CASVDRATEAFF
NA,NA,TRBJ1-6,TRBV29-1,TGCAGCGTTGAAGTGGAGGGAAGCAATTCACCCCTCCACTTT,CSVEVEGSNSPLHF
NA,NA,TRBJ2-2,TRBV27,TGTGCCAGCAGTACCCCGGCAGGGGAGAGCACCGGGGAGCTGTTTTTT,CASSTPAGESTGELFF
NA,TRBD1,TRBJ1-6,TRBV2,TGTGCCAGCAGCCCGACAGGGGATAGGTCACCCCTCCACTTT,CASSPTGDRSPLHF
NA,NA,TRBJ1-2,TRBV5-4,TGTGCCAGCAGTCCACTCTCTCCCAAAGGAGGCTACACCTTC,CASSPLSPKGGYTF
NA,NA,TRBJ2-3,TRBV2,TGTGCCAGCAGTGAACCCTCCCTTGGACACCGAGTCGCGCCGTTGAGACCAGATACGCAGTATTTT,CASSEPSLGHRVAPLRPDTQYF
NA,TRBD1,TRBJ2-7,TRBV28,TGTGCCAGCAGTTCACCGACAGGGGGGTACTACGAGCAGTACTTC,CASSSPTGGYYEQYF
NA,NA,TRBJ2-7,TRBV5-4,TGTGCCAGCAGCCCAGAGGGGGAAGGGGTTCGGGGAGAGCAGTACTTC,CASSPEGEGVRGEQYF
NA,NA,TRBJ1-5,TRBV19,TGTGCCAGTAGTTGGGAGGGGTGGGTTGGTCAGCCCCAGCATTTT,CASSWEGWVGQPQHF
NA,NA,TRBJ2-7,TRBV2,TGTGCCAGCGAAGGGGGGGGGCGCGAGCAGTACTTC,CASEGGGREQYF
NA,NA,TRBJ2-1,TRBV2,TGTGCCAGCCTTGGGCCAGGGGATCTCTACAATGAGCAGTTCTTC,CASLGPGDLYNEQFF
NA,NA,TRBJ1-6,TRBV27,TGTGCCAGCAGTTTTGGGGGTAGGGGTAATTCACCCCTCCACTTT,CASSFGGRGNSPLHF
NA,TRBD1,TRBJ1-6,TRBV29-1,TGCAGCGTCTTGACAGGGGGGAATTCACCCCTCCACTTT,CSVLTGGNSPLHF
NA,NA,TRBJ1-1,TRBV5-1,TGCGCCAGCAGCTTTGGACAGTATTTAATGAACACTGAAGCTTTCTTT,CASSFGQYLMNTEAFF
NA,NA,TRBJ2-5,TRBV6-1,TGTGCCAGCAGTGGGTTTGAGACAGTCCTAGAGACCCAGTACTTC,CASSGFETVLETQYF
NA,NA,TRBJ1-2,TRBV11-3,TGTGCCAGCAGCTTACCACACCCCACTAACTATGGCTACACCTTC,CASSLPHPTNYGYTF
NA,TRBD1,TRBJ1-3,TRBV7-9,TGTGCCAGCAGCGGAAGGGACAGGGCCTCTGGAAACACCATATATTTT,CASSGRDRASGNTIYF
NA,TRBD1,TRBJ1-5,TRBV18,TGTGCCAGCTCACAGGGACAGGGCAATCAGCCCCAGCATTTT,CASSQGQGNQPQHF
NA,NA,TRBJ1-3,TRBV9,TGTGCCAGCAGCCTTGTAGACAGCCCCCGAATCTCTGGAAACACCATATATTTT,CASSLVDSPRISGNTIYF
NA,NA,TRBJ2-5,TRBV5-4,TGTGCCAGCAGCGTAAGGGACGGACAAGAGACCCAGTACTTC,CASSVRDGQETQYF
NA,NA,TRBJ1-6,TRBV7-9,TGTGCCAGCAGCTCGGGGGAACAGTCCCTCCACTTT,CASSSGEQSLHF
NA,NA,TRBJ1-5,TRBV30,TGTGCCTGGAGTCCGGATAGCAATCAGCCCCAGCATTTT,CAWSPDSNQPQHF
NA,TRBD1,TRBJ1-5,TRBV7-6,TGTGCCAGCAGCTTAGGGACAGGAGATAGCAATCAGCCCCAGCATTTT,CASSLGTGDSNQPQHF
NA,NA,TRBJ2-5,TRBV4-1,TGCGCCAGCAGCCAGGGCATGCACCTACAAGAGACCCAGTACTTC,CASSQGMHLQETQYF
NA,NA,TRBJ2-7,TRBV6-1,TGTGCCAGCAGTGAAGTGTGGGGGCTCTACGAGCAGTACTTC,CASSEVWGLYEQYF
NA,TRBD1,TRBJ1-1,TRBV6-6,TGTGCCAGCAGTTACGACAGGGTAACTACTGAAGCTTTCTTT,CASSYDRVTTEAFF
NA,NA,TRBJ1-5,TRBV6-5,TGTGCCAGCAGTCTAGGGACGGGTCGCAATCAGCCCCAGCATTTT,CASSLGTGRNQPQHF
NA,NA,TRBJ1-2,TRBV6-5,TGTGCCAGCAGTTACAGTGCATATGCCGATTCGGGCTACACCTTC,CASSYSAYADSGYTF
NA,NA,TRBJ2-3,TRBV6-1,TGTGCCAGCAGTGACTACACAGATACGCAGTATTTT,CASSDYTDTQYF
NA,TRBD1,TRBJ1-2,TRBV7-9,TGTGCCAGCAGACAGGGGGGCGGAATCCATAACTATGGCTACACCTTC,CASRQGGGIHNYGYTF
NA,NA,TRBJ2-7,TRBV7-8,TGTGCCAGCAGCTTAGATCCGAGGGGGGGTTTCTCCTACGAGCAGTACTTC,CASSLDPRGGFSYEQYF
NA,NA,TRBJ1-1,TRBV2,TGTGCCAGCAGTGAAGTCGGGGGTTTAAGAACTGAAGCTTTCTTT,CASSEVGGLRTEAFF
NA,NA,TRBJ1-1,TRBV13,TGTGCCAGCAGCTTAGCCCGACTTGGGGGGACTGAAGCTTTCTTT,CASSLARLGGTEAFF
once,TRBD1,TRBJ1-6,TRBV6-1,TGTGCCAGCTTTGACAGGGGCAATTCACCCCTCCACTTT,CASFDRGNSPLHF